These 29 T cell receptor beta chains originate from one sample sequenced in a study of blood T cell repertoires in COVID-19. The table came from immunoSEQ multiplex PCR; TCRdb's copy has only in-frame clones and leaves some out. The sample has about 110,000 clones; roughly two thirds are singletons. Sequenced: peripheral blood. These receptors all come from a human donor with acute or convalescent COVID-19. The donor label of this sample is uncertain.

The V call is TRBV21-1, the J call TRBJ1-2; TRBD1 is taken as the D call from the table, unchecked against the DNA. TRBV21-1 is tagged as a pseudogene. This CDR3 has 13 amino acids. The CDR3 reads CASSRVRGDGYTF. The CDR3 DNA follows: TGTGCCAGCTCAAGGGTCAGGGGGGATGGCTACACCTTC.

There are many counts of this clone. This sample also contains other DNA sequences that code for the same CDR3. V and J are TRBV10-2 and TRBJ2-5, with 9 bases identical to TRBD1. Unmatched junction bases numbered 2, after V lost 6 bases and J lost 3 bases. Germline assignment: CDR1 WSHSY and CDR2 SAAADI. This CDR3 contains 13 residues. This CDR3 is CASSGDREETQYF. Written as DNA, the CDR3 is TGCGCCAGCAGCGGGGACAGGGAAGAGACCCAGTACTTC.

This clone came up many times. V and J are TRBV18 and TRBJ1-1; possible D gene TRBD1, 5 bases. Trimming removed 2 bases at V and 1 base at J, with 17 bases between. Germline V gene sequence: CDR1 KGHSH, CDR2 LQKENI. The CDR3 extends over 17 amino acids. This CDR3 reads CASSPRMLGQGNTEAFF. CDR3 sequence (DNA): TGTGCCAGCTCACCAAGGATGCTGGGCCAGGGGAACACTGAAGCTTTCTTT.

This clone has more than one count but fewer than ten. The chain carries TRBV6-5 and TRBJ1-6; 8 nucleotides align to TRBD1. V gave up 5 bases and J gave up 7 bases; unmatched junction bases: 7. CDR1 is MNHEY and CDR2 is SVGAGI in the germline V gene. This CDR3 region has 15 residues. The CDR3 DNA sequence: TGTGCCAGCAGTCCAGGGGGCATTCAGAATTCACCCCTCCACTTT. Its translation: CASSPGGIQNSPLHF.

The rearrangement uses TRBV19 and TRBJ2-2, with TRBD1 matching over 7 bases. CDR1 and CDR2 from the germline V gene are LNHDA and SQIVND (reference sequence). Trimming cost V 2 bases and J 5 bases; bases outside gene matches: 2. The CDR3 contains 14 residues. The CDR3 DNA is TGTGCCAGTAGTATAAACAGGGGAACCGGGGAGCTGTTTTTT. This codes for CASSINRGTGELFF.

This clone was counted between two and nine times. The same CDR3 arises from other DNA sequences in this sample as well. The chain is built from TRBV12-3 or TRBV12-4 and TRBJ1-1; the D gene is possibly TRBD1 (6 bases). There are 12 residues in the CDR3. V was clipped by 6 bases and J by 5 bases, with 10 bases between them. The CDR3 DNA reads as TGTGCCAGCAGCCTGCAGGGGACTGAAGCTTTCTTT. Protein product: CASSLQGTEAFF.

The V gene is TRBV6-1, the J gene TRBJ2-3, with 8 nucleotides matching TRBD2. The V segment lost 3 bases and the J segment 5 bases; nucleotides outside the gene matches: 10. Per germline, CDR1 MNHNS and CDR2 SASEGT. The CDR3 contains 16 residues. CDR3 bases: TGTGCCAGCAGTGACGAGCGGGGGATCAAAGGAGATACGCAGTATTTT. Translation gives CASSDERGIKGDTQYF.

This sequence joins TRBV19 and TRBJ1-2; D is unresolved. CDR3 length: 16 amino acids. Per germline, CDR1 LNHDA and CDR2 SQIVND (reference sequence). Trimming cost V 5 bases and J 8 bases, with 24 bases left between them. CDR3 sequence reads: CASSPLGPLNEEGYTF. Written as DNA, the CDR3 is TGTGCCAGTAGTCCCCTGGGCCCCCTTAACGAAGAAGGCTACACCTTC.

This clone showed up many times. V usage is TRBV18 and J usage is TRBJ1-1; tentative D call: TRBD1 (6 bases). The CDR3 has 14 amino acids. The germline V gene has CDR1 KGHSH and CDR2 LQKENI. V was shortened by 7 bases and J by 0 bases, with 12 bases between the two germline ends. Here the CDR3 reads CASFRDTLNTEAFF. The CDR3 DNA follows: TGTGCCAGCTTCCGGGACACCTTGAACACTGAAGCTTTCTTT.

This clone turned up a few times. The genes are TRBV7-2 and TRBJ1-3; unclear D gene. The V and J ends lost 2 bases and 1 base respectively, with 9 bases between them. Germline CDR1 and CDR2: SGHTA and FQGNSA. This CDR3 spans 15 amino acids. The CDR3 sequence is CASSLTGKSGNTIYF. CDR3 bases: TGTGCCAGCAGCTTAACGGGAAAGTCTGGAAACACCATATATTTT. Using reference TRBV7-2 and TRBJ1-3 for the parts outside the CDR3, the full variable domain is GAGVSQSPSNKVTEKGKDVELRCDPISGHTALYWYRQSLGQGLEFLIYFQGNSAPDKSGLPSDRFSAERTGGSVSTLTIQRTQQEDSAVYLCASSLTGKSGNTIYFGEGSWLTVV.

This clone is a singleton in its sample. This rearrangement joins TRBV5-1 to TRBJ1-2; D call uncertain. With 4 bases removed from V and 4 bases from J, the gap between germline ends came to 20 bases. The CDR3 spans 16 residues. Germline assignment: CDR1 SGHRS and CDR2 YFSETQ. CDR3 coding DNA: TGCGCCAGCAGCCCGGCGCAGGACGGCGGGGTCTATGGCTACACCTTC. Its translation is CASSPAQDGGVYGYTF.

This clone was observed a single time. This chain connects TRBV7-3 to TRBJ1-1; TRBD1 might be the D (6 bases). The CDR3 covers 14 residues. Germline loops: CDR1 SGHTA, CDR2 FQGTGA. V gave up 2 bases and J gave up 10 bases, with 17 bases separating them. Here the CDR3 reads CASSLGQGLDGAFF. CDR3 coding DNA: TGTGCCAGCAGCTTAGGGCAGGGGCTCGACGGAGCTTTCTTT.

The rearrangement links TRBV5-1 to TRBJ1-1; D possibly corresponds to TRBD1 (5 bases). V was pared by 5 bases and J by 3 bases, with 14 bases between. Germline V lookup: CDR1 SGHRS, CDR2 YFSETQ. The CDR3 totals 14 residues. The CDR3 DNA follows: TGCGCCAGCAGTTCTTTGGGGGGAGACACTGAAGCTTTCTTT. Its protein is CASSSLGGDTEAFF.

V is TRBV10-1 and J is TRBJ2-1, with 8 bases lining up with TRBD1. The V gene end was trimmed by 4 bases and the J gene end by 9 bases; junction bases not matched to a gene: 8. From germline, CDR1 is WNHNN and CDR2 SYGVQD (reference sequence). This CDR3 spans 14 amino acids. The CDR3 coding sequence is TGCGCCAGCAGTGCCTATCAGGGGGCGGCTGAGCAGTTCTTC. Its translation is CASSAYQGAAEQFF.

The chain recombines TRBV6-5 with TRBJ1-1; 7 bases align to TRBD1. This CDR3 is 13 amino acids long. Germline V gene data show CDR1 as MNHEY and CDR2 as SVGAGI. The J segment lost 7 bases and the V segment lost 6 bases, leaving 8 bases of the junction unmatched. The CDR3 DNA sequence: TGTGCCAGCAGGAGAGACAGGGTTGGTGAAGCTTTCTTT. This translates into CASRRDRVGEAFF.

This rearrangement joins TRBV7-9 to TRBJ1-1; 9 bases align to TRBD1. Trimming cost V 5 bases and J 4 bases; bases outside gene matches: 8. The CDR3 is made up of 15 amino acids. Germline lookup yields CDR1 SEHNR and CDR2 FQNEAQ (reference sequence). The CDR3 DNA follows: TGTGCCAGCAGCGCCATGGGACAGGGTAGCACTGAAGCTTTCTTT. Its protein product is CASSAMGQGSTEAFF.

The rearrangement joins TRBV4-1 to TRBJ1-2; D is ambiguous. Trimming removed 0 bases from V and 2 bases from J, with 10 bases in between. The germline V gene encodes CDR1 MGHRA and CDR2 YSYEKL. The CDR3 runs to 15 residues. The CDR3: CASSQDFPANYGYTF. CDR3 nucleotide sequence: TGCGCCAGCAGCCAAGATTTTCCAGCGAACTATGGCTACACCTTC.

This chain links TRBV21-1 with TRBJ1-2. TRBV21-1 is noted as a pseudogene. The CDR3 extends over 15 amino acids. CDR3 sequence (DNA): TGTGCCAGCAGCAAAGGGGGGGAGGGCTTCTGCGGCTACACCTTC. It is translated as CASSKGGEGFCGYTF.

V and J are TRBV7-3 and TRBJ1-1, with 10 bases aligning to TRBD1. The CDR3 consists of 16 residues. The trim removed 5 bases at V and 5 bases at J, leaving 11 bases unmatched. Germline V gene sequence: CDR1 SGHTA, CDR2 FQGTGA. The CDR3 region is CASSPLLPGQGTEAFF. The CDR3 DNA is TGTGCCAGCAGCCCCCTCCTGCCGGGACAGGGGACTGAAGCTTTCTTT.

This chain uses TRBV7-8 with TRBJ2-6, with D possibly TRBD1 on 5 matching bases. This CDR3 has 15 amino acids. With 4 bases removed from V and 1 base from J, the gap between germline ends came to 8 bases. Germline V lookup: CDR1 SGHVS, CDR2 FQNEAQ. CDR3 in DNA: TGTGCCAGCAGCTCCCCAGGGTCTGGGGCCAACGTCCTGACTTTC. This translates into CASSSPGSGANVLTF.

This chain uses TRBV4-1 with TRBJ2-2, with TRBD2 identical over 12 bases. Per germline, CDR1 MGHRA and CDR2 YSYEKL. V dropped 0 bases and J dropped 5; count of bases not matched to a gene: 4. CDR3 length equals 17 residues. The CDR3 nucleotides are TGCGCCAGCAGCCAAGAACTAGCGGGGGGACCAACCGGGGAGCTGTTTTTT. This gives the protein CASSQELAGGPTGELFF.

V and J are TRBV30 and TRBJ2-3; D remains unclear. From germline, CDR1 is GTSNPN and CDR2 SVGIG (reference sequence). Trimming removed 3 bases from V and 9 bases from J, with 10 bases in between. This CDR3 contains 11 residues. The DNA of the CDR3 is TGTGCCTGGAGCCCCGAGTCAACGCAGTATTTT. As protein: CAWSPESTQYF.

This clone occurred a few times. V usage is TRBV6-1 and J usage is TRBJ2-7; 9 nucleotides line up with TRBD1. Germline trimming cut 6 bases from V and 1 base from J; bases unmatched to any gene: 7. CDR1 and CDR2 from the germline V gene are MNHNS and SASEGT. The CDR3 consists of 15 residues. CDR3 residues: CASSLRQGESYEQYF. The CDR3 DNA is TGTGCCAGCAGCCTCAGACAGGGGGAATCCTACGAGCAGTACTTC.

The chain links TRBV5-1 to TRBJ1-3; TRBD1 agrees at 7 bases. Germline V lookup: CDR1 SGHRS, CDR2 YFSETQ. V was clipped by 4 bases and J by 0 bases; unmatched bases: 13. The length of the CDR3 is 18 residues. CDR3 bases: TGCGCCAGCAGCCCCTGGGGGGACAGATATAGCTCTGGAAACACCATATATTTT. It codes for CASSPWGDRYSSGNTIYF.

To note about this clone: Here the CDR3 omits its conserved ending phenylalanine or tryptophan, so a read error is the likely source. No DNA is shown, since the ends of the CDR3 on it are uncertain; the CDR3 is the one TCRdb lists. The V and J genes are TRBV6-4 and TRBJ1-1; the table's D call TRBD1 went unverified against the DNA. Both ends counted, the CDR3 spans 14 residues. Germline CDR1 is MRHNA and CDR2 is SNTAGT. The CDR3 region is CASSDGQGSSGCFL.

In this sample, this clone turned up a few times. This CDR3 is CASTRTSGGTQYF. The CDR3 DNA reads TGTGCCAGCACACGGACTAGCGGTGGTACGCAGTATTTT. The V gene is TRBV12-3 or TRBV12-4, the J gene TRBJ2-3; TRBD2 matches 10 bases. V lost 7 bases to trimming and J lost 8 bases; unmatched junction nucleotides: 6. The CDR3 has 13 residues.

This clone appeared once. This sequence joins TRBV3-1 (or the pseudogene TRBV3-2) and TRBJ2-5; 10 nucleotides match TRBD2. CDR3 size: 16 residues. Per germline, CDR1 LGHDT and CDR2 YNNKEL (reference sequence). V lost 4 bases and J lost 5; bases outside the gene matches: 10. DNA for the CDR3: TGTGCCAGCAGCCCCGGAATAGCGGGGGGATGGGAGACCCAGTACTTC. Translation gives CASSPGIAGGWETQYF.

The gene calls are TRBV5-5 and TRBJ2-3, with 7 bases that match TRBD1. Germline lookup yields CDR1 SGHKS and CDR2 YYEKEE (reference sequence). Losses at the gene ends were 4 bases for V and 3 bases for J; bases not matched to a gene: 8. CDR3 length: 15 residues. Here the CDR3 DNA reads TGTGCCAGCAGCCGAGGGGGCTCAACTACAGATACGCAGTATTTT. Protein sequence: CASSRGGSTTDTQYF. Drawing the rest from reference TRBV5-5 and TRBJ2-3, the complete variable domain is DAGVTQSPTHLIKTRGQQVTLRCSPISGHKSVSWYQQVLGQGPQFIFQYYEKEERGRGNFPDRFSARQFPNYSSELNVNALLLGDSALYLCASSRGGSTTDTQYFGPGTRLTVL.

The chain links TRBV13 to TRBJ1-2, with no clear D. Germline CDR1 PRHDT, CDR2 FYEKMQ (reference sequence). The V end was cut by 5 bases, the J end by 7 bases, with 29 bases between. The CDR3 loop spans 18 amino acids. The CDR3 loop reads CASSPHNSFFGKVGGYTF. The CDR3 nucleotides are TGTGCCAGCAGCCCACATAACAGTTTTTTTGGCAAAGTGGGTGGCTACACCTTC.